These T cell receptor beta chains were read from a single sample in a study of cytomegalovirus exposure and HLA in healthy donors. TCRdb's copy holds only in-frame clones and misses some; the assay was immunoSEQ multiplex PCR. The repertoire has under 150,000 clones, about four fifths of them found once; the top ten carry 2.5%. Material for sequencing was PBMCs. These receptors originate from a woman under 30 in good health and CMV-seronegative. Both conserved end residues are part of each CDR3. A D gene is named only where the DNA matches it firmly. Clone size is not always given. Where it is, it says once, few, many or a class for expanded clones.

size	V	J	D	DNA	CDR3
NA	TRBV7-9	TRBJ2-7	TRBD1	TGTGCCAGCAGCTCTGATTCGACAGGGAAGTACGAGCAGTACTTC	CASSSDSTGKYEQYF
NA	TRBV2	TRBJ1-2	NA	TGTGCCAGCAGTGAATCGCGGGAAACCTATGGCTACACCTTC	CASSESRETYGYTF
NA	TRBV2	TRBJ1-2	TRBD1	TGTGCCAGCAGTAAAGACAGGGTCGAAGGCTACACCTTC	CASSKDRVEGYTF
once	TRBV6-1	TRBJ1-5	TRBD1	TGTGCCAGCAGTAGCGACAGGGGATTCAATCAGCCCCAGCATTTT	CASSSDRGFNQPQHF
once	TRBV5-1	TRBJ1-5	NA	TGCGCCAGCAGCTACGGCGGGGGCAATCAGCCCCAGCATTTT	CASSYGGGNQPQHF
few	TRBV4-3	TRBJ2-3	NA	TGCGCCAGCAGCCAAGAGGCAGGGGTCACAGATACGCAGTATTTT	CASSQEAGVTDTQYF
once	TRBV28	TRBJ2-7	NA	TGTGCCAGCAGCCCGGGGAGCATCTACGAGCAGTACTTC	CASSPGSIYEQYF
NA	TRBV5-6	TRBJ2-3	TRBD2	TGTGCCAGCAGCTCTAGTTGGCGGGGGGCCTCGGATACGCAGTATTTT	CASSSSWRGASDTQYF
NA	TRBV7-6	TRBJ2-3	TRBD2	TGTGCCAGCAGCTTAGTCGCTAGCGGGGGGCCCACAGATACACAGTATTTT	CASSLVASGGPTDTQYF
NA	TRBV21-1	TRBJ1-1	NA	TGTGCCAGCAGCAACGGGGACAGCCCGAACACTGAAGCTTTCTTT	CASSNGDSPNTEAFF
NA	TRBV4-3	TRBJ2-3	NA	TGCGCCAGCAGCCTAACTACCGGGGGGCCGGGGACAGATACGCAGTATTTT	CASSLTTGGPGTDTQYF
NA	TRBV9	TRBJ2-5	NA	TGTGCCAGCAGCGTAGACGCCAGCCAAGAGACCCAGTACTTC	CASSVDASQETQYF
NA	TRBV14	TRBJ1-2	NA	TGTGCCAGCAGCCAAGTAGGGGCTTATGGCTACACCTTC	CASSQVGAYGYTF
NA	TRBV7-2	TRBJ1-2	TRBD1	TGTGCCAGCAGTCCCTACCGGGACAGCGGCTACACCTTC	CASSPYRDSGYTF
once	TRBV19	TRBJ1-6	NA	TGTGCCAGTAGTATAGCAGGGTTAGCTTCACCCCTCCACTTT	CASSIAGLASPLHF
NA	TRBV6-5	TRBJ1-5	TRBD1	TGTGCCAGCAGGGGACAGTCGTATAGCAATCAGCCCCAGCATTTT	CASRGQSYSNQPQHF
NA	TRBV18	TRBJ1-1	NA	TGTGCCAGCTCACCCCTGGGGGGGGAGACTGAAGCTTTCTTT	CASSPLGGETEAFF
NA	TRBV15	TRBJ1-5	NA	TGTGCCACCAGCAGAGAAGGGGGCAATCAGCCCCAGCATTTT	CATSREGGNQPQHF
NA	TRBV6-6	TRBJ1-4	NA	TGTGCCAGCCGGCAGGGTGCGGGGGAAAAACTGTTTTTT	CASRQGAGEKLFF
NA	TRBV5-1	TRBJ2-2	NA	TGCGCCAGCAGCTTGCAGGACAGCACCGGGGAGCTGTTTTTT	CASSLQDSTGELFF
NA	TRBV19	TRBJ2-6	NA	TGTGCCAGTAGTATGGGAGGTGGGGCCAACGTCCTGACTTTC	CASSMGGGANVLTF
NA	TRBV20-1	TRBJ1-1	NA	TGCAGTGCCCCGACCAGGGGTGAAGCTTTCTTT	CSAPTRGEAFF
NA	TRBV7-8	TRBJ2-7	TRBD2	TGTGCCAGCAGCTTAGCGGGAGGGCAGTACTACGAGCAGTACTTC	CASSLAGGQYYEQYF
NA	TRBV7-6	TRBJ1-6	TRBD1	TGTGCCAGCAGCCTGACAGGGGCCTCCTATAATTCACCCCTCCACTTT	CASSLTGASYNSPLHF
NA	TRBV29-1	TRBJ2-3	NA	TGCAGCACGCAACAGGGCACGATCACAGATACGCAGTATTTT	CSTQQGTITDTQYF